Below, 18 T cell receptor beta chains from the same sample are listed, as sequenced in a study of tumor-infiltrating lymphocytes in primary liver carcinoma. Blood RNA originated from unsorted whole blood, with germline DNA additionally extracted. With a constant-region primer, TCR beta cDNA was made from about 0.55 ug of total RNA. Each TCR beta library was derived from three nested multiplex PCR rounds that employed slightly modified ARM-PCR. For about 11 cycles apiece, the opening two PCR rounds ran with TRBV1-TRBV30 forward primers and a C-beta reverse primer. TCRdb processed the multiplex PCR reads anew with MiXCR; each CDR3 protein has one entry. This sample has a few hundred thousand distinct CDR3 sequences, with approximately 58% found just once. Sequencing was carried out using peripheral blood. The receptors come from a woman aged 25-40 years with primary liver carcinoma and hepatitis B virus infection.

This clonotype was seen at least ten times. The chain employs TRBV11-2 and TRBJ2-7; the D is unclear. The CDR3 has 14 amino acids. Deletions cut 5 bases from V and 0 bases from J, with 11 bases between. CDR1 and CDR2 (germline): SGHAT, FQNNGV. CDR3 coding DNA: TGTGCCAGCAGCACCAGTTTCGCCTCCTACGAGCAGTACTTC. This sequence encodes CASSTSFASYEQYF.

The chain combines TRBV12-3 or TRBV12-4 with TRBJ2-1; tentative D call: TRBD2 (6 bases). The ends were cut back, 6 bases at V and 4 bases at J, with 16 bases in the middle. The CDR3 is 15 residues long. The CDR3 is CASRRLVGKYNEQFF. The DNA of the CDR3 is TGTGCCAGCAGACGACTAGTGGGAAAGTACAATGAGCAGTTCTTC.

A note on this clonotype: A much larger clone lies one base from this, so it may be a read error. This chain uses TRBV11-1 with TRBJ2-7, with 8 bases lining up with TRBD2. This CDR3 region has 14 residues. Germline V gene lookup returns CDR1 SGHAT and CDR2 FQDESV (reference sequence). The CDR3 nucleotides are TGTGTCAGCAGCTTAGGACTAGCTTCCTACGAGCAGTACTTC. Translating it yields CVSSLGLASYEQYF.

As concerns this clonotype: A much larger clone differs from this one at a single base, so this may be a read error. As DNA, the CDR3 is TGTGCCAGCAGTCACGGGTCTGGGGCCAACGTCCTGACTTTC. Protein product: CASSHGSGANVLTF. The chain has TRBV6-2 or TRBV6-3 and TRBJ2-6, with no clear D. The CDR3 extends over 14 amino acids. Between the trimmed V and J ends, which lost 5 bases and 1 base, there was a span of 6 bases. Germline V gives CDR1 MNHEY, CDR2 SVGEGT.

This clonotype was detected many times. The rearrangement uses TRBV4-3 and TRBJ2-7; 11 nucleotides match TRBD1. J was trimmed by 6 bases and V by 4 bases; bases with no gene match: 5. The CDR3 has 14 residues. In germline, CDR1 is LGHNA, CDR2 YSLEER. The CDR3 protein is CASSPDRGPTEQYF. The CDR3 bases are TGCGCCAGCAGCCCGGACAGGGGGCCTACCGAGCAGTACTTC.

Worth noting for this clonotype: The junction departs from germline at one end; a sequencing error may be responsible. The chain joins TRBV11-3 to TRBJ2-1; D uncertain. Germline V lookup: CDR1 SGHNT, CDR2 YENEEA. There are 14 residues in the CDR3. CDR3 coding DNA: TGTGCCAACAGCCCTCGAAATAGCAGGAGTCAGCAGTTCTTC. Amino acids: CANSPRNSRSQQFF. The full variable domain, its missing parts supplied by reference TRBV11-3 and TRBJ2-1, is EAGVVQSPRYKIIEKKQPVAFWCNPISGHNTLYWYLQNLGQGPELLIRYENEEAVDDSQLPKDRFSAERLKGVDSTLKIQPAELGDSAVYLCANSPRNSRSQQFFGPGTRLTVL.

This clonotype appeared a few times. The chain couples TRBV6-5 to TRBJ2-1; D call uncertain. The V gene's germline CDR1 is MNHEY and CDR2 SVGAGI. This CDR3 is 10 amino acids long. The V gene lost 8 bases and the J gene lost 9 bases, with 8 bases spanning the gap. CDR3 sequence reads: CASGTGEQFF. DNA of the CDR3: TGTGCCAGCGGAACGGGTGAGCAGTTCTTC.

Notes on this clonotype: A much bigger clone sits one base away, suggesting this may be a read error. The chain joins TRBV10-2 to TRBJ2-3, with a possible D match to TRBD2 (6 bases). This CDR3 region has 14 residues. Trimming removed 6 bases from V and 14 bases from J, with 24 bases in between. The germline V gene encodes CDR1 WSHSY and CDR2 SAAADI. The CDR3 bases are TGCGCCAGCAGAGGACTAACCGGATTAGGGGTGGTGTATTTT. Translated, it gives CASRGLTGLGVVYF.

In its sample, this clonotype was seen once. A much larger clone differs from this one at a single base, so this may be a read error. This chain links TRBV10-1 with TRBJ2-7; D is unclear. Per the germline V gene, CDR1 is WNHNN and CDR2 is SYGVQD (reference sequence). CDR3 size: 12 residues. CDR3 DNA sequence: TGCGCCAGAAGTGGCCCCAACTACGAGCAGTACTTC. Protein: CARSGPNYEQYF.

Worth noting for this clonotype: A clone one base away is much larger, so this may be a read error. Without the conserved terminal phenylalanine or tryptophan, this CDR3 likely stems from a read error. The chain is built from TRBV6-2 or TRBV6-3 and TRBJ2-2, with 8 bases lining up with TRBD2. V shed 5 bases and J 3 bases; nucleotides not matched to a gene: 8. CDR3 length equals 16 residues. The germline gives CDR1 MNHEY, CDR2 SVGEGT. In nucleotides, the CDR3 is TGTGCCAGCAGTGCCAGCGGGAGTGTGTACACCGGGGAGCTGTTTTAT. This encodes CASSASGSVYTGELFY.

The CDR3 loop is CASSLGAWGATEAFF. The CDR3 DNA follows: TGTGCCAGCAGCTTAGGGGCATGGGGGGCCACTGAAGCTTTCTTT. This chain links TRBV11-3 with TRBJ1-1, with a weak D call TRBD1 (6 bases). V dropped 1 base and J dropped 4 bases, with 13 bases sitting between them. The CDR3 spans 15 residues. CDR1 is SGHNT and CDR2 is YENEEA in the germline V gene.

This chain uses TRBV7-8 with TRBJ2-7; no definite D call. The germline gives CDR1 SGHVS, CDR2 FQNEAQ. V shed 4 bases and J shed 0 bases, with 22 bases lying between them. This CDR3 region has 18 residues. The CDR3 DNA follows: TGTGCCAGCAGCTCGGATCACGGTCGTACTATGAGCTCCTACGAGCAGTACGTC. It codes for CASSSDHGRTMSSYEQYV.

Concerning this clonotype: A much larger clone differs by one base, so this may be a read error. The chain is built from TRBV12-3 or TRBV12-4 and TRBJ1-3; weak D call: TRBD1 (5 bases). The CDR3 has 16 amino acids. CDR3 nucleotides: TGTTCCAGCAGCCAAGCAACCGCGGGGCATGGAAACACCATATATTTT. Encoded protein: CSSSQATAGHGNTIYF.

This clonotype was detected once. This sequence joins TRBV29-1 and TRBJ2-3; 7 bases match TRBD1. CDR1 is SQVTM and CDR2 is ANQGSEA in the germline V gene. This CDR3 spans 15 amino acids. CDR3 coding DNA: TGCAGTGCGGTAAAAGGACAGGATCCCACAGATACGCAGTATTTT. Its translation: CSAVKGQDPTDTQYF.

The V call is TRBV11-2, the J call TRBJ2-1, with D maybe TRBD1 (5 bases). The CDR3 has 12 amino acids. Germline values: CDR1 SGHAT, CDR2 FQNNGV. The ends were cut back, 3 bases at V and 14 bases at J, with 14 bases in the middle. The CDR3 nucleotides are TGTGCCAGCAGCTTGGGCATCCTCAGGGAGTTCTTC. It codes for CASSLGILREFF.

Only a few counts were recorded for this clonotype. The chain has TRBV4-2 and TRBJ2-2; 11 nucleotides agree with TRBD2. The V segment lost 4 bases and the J segment 5 bases; nucleotides outside the gene matches: 9. There are 17 residues in the CDR3. The V gene's germline CDR1 is LGHNA and CDR2 YNFKEQ. The CDR3 nucleotides are TGTGCCAGCAGCCCGATGCTAGCGGGAGGCTTAACCGGGGAGCTGTTTTTT. Translating gives CASSPMLAGGLTGELFF.

In its sample, this clonotype was seen many times. The chain is built from TRBV12-3 or TRBV12-4 and TRBJ1-1, with D possibly being TRBD1 (6 bases). This CDR3 has 15 amino acids. V was trimmed by 8 bases and J by 3 bases, leaving 19 bases between them. In nucleotides, the CDR3 is TGTGCCAGCCGTAAGGGGGGCAGTCGGTACACTGAAGCTTTCTTT. It is translated as CASRKGGSRYTEAFF.

To note about this clonotype: This may stem from a read error, because a much larger clone lies one nucleotide away. The J gene is TRBJ2-7, the V gene TRBV11-2, with TRBD1 matching over 10 bases. The V gene's germline CDR1 is SGHAT and CDR2 FQNNGV. The CDR3 is made up of 16 amino acids. Written as DNA, the CDR3 is TGTGCCAGCAGCTCGATTCACCGGGACAGGGGCTACGAGCGGTACTTC. Encoded protein: CASSSIHRDRGYERYF.